This T cell receptor beta chain came from a study of cytotoxic CD8 clonotypes in ibrutinib-treated CLL. Study-level findings and limits: Baseline clonality exceeded age-matched healthy donors and tracked circulating CD8+ T-cell counts. There were few public clonotypes, and on treatment they contracted or stayed stable.

Only in-frame clones appear in the TCRdb table, and some are missing; sequencing was by immunoSEQ multiplex PCR. The sample includes 110,000 to 150,000 clones, about 91% seen only once; the top ten take roughly 10%. In the case of this clone: Its cognate antigen is unknown.

The germline V gene has CDR1 MNHEY and CDR2 SMNVEV (reference sequence). J was trimmed by 6 bases and V by 2 bases; bases with no gene match: 5. The CDR3 totals 15 residues. The genes are TRBV27 and TRBJ1-5; TRBD1 agrees at 9 bases. The receptor was derived from a human donor with chronic lymphocytic leukemia. The sequencing here drew on PBMCs, taken after 12 months of ibrutinib treatment. The CDR3 sequence: CASSLKGTGFQPQHF. The DNA of the CDR3 is TGTGCCAGCAGTTTAAAAGGGACAGGGTTTCAGCCCCAGCATTTT.